This paragraph covers one T cell receptor beta chain sequence. These data originate in a study of blood T cell repertoires in COVID-19. Study in general: There were acute and convalescent COVID-19 samples, and they came from the United States, Italy and Spain. Nucleic acid was either cDNA or gDNA, and it came from T cells, B-cell-depleted T cells, or PBMCs.

CDR1 is SQVTM and CDR2 is ANQGSEA in the germline V gene. The CDR3 runs 14 residues. V was pared by 5 bases and J by 7 bases, with 20 bases between. In the original processing: Amplifying reference gene primers gave estimates of nucleated cell counts. TCRdb's copy holds only in-frame clones and misses some; the assay was immunoSEQ multiplex PCR. The V and J calls and clone size were taken over from that table, and D and trimming were inferred from the DNA. The table includes a few hundred thousand clones, around 81% detected once. Participants were aged roughly 18 to 100 years from roughly 26 US areas.

Sequencing was done on a sample of PBMCs or T cells enriched from blood (not recorded which). This chain joins TRBV29-1 and TRBJ1-1; perhaps TRBD1 as D (6 bases). This receptor was obtained from a woman in her thirties or forties with acute COVID-19. The CDR3 region has the DNA TGCAGCGTTTCCCGACCGGGGGGGGCAGATGAAGCTTTCTTT. Amino acids: CSVSRPGGADEAFF.